Detailed here is one TCR beta chain. Its specificity is unknown. The entry originates in a study of cytomegalovirus exposure and HLA in healthy donors. Per the germline V gene, CDR1 is MNHEY and CDR2 is SMNVEV (reference sequence). After removal of 4 bases from V and 0 bases from J, the junction contained 5 bases not matched to a gene. CDR3 length: 15 residues. Primers included in the PCR were 60 Vbeta and 13 Jbeta primers. Measured with immunoSEQ multiplex PCR; TCRdb has only the in-frame clones, and not every one. The table records 150,000 to 200,000 clones, roughly 80% of them present only once. Whole-study findings and limits: There were 150 to 200 TCR beta chains listed as cytomegalovirus-associated. Follow-up analysis found HLA locus-dependent TCR association rates, highest for DRB1 and lowest for HLA-C.

Specimen: PBMCs. The chain employs TRBV27 and TRBJ1-2; 7 nucleotides line up with TRBD1. This sequence was found in a woman between 50 and 59 years old in good health and CMV-seronegative. This CDR3 reads CASSSRGEANYGYTF. In nucleotides, the CDR3 is TGTGCCAGCAGTTCCAGGGGGGAGGCTAACTATGGCTACACCTTC.